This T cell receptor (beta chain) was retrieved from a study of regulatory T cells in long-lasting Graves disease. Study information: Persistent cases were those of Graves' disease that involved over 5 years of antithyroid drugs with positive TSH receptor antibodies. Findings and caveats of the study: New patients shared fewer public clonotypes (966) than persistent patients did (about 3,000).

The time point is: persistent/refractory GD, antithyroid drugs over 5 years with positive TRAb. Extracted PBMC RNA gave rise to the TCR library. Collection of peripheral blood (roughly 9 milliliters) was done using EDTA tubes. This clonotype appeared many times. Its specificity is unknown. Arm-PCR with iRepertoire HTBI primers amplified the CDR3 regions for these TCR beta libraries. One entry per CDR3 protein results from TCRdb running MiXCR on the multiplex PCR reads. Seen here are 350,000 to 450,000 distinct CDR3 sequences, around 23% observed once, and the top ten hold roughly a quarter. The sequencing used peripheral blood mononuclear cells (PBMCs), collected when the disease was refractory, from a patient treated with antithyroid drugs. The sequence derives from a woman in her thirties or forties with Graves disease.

The CDR3 protein is CASSPGLAGGYEQYF. DNA of the CDR3: TGTGCCAGCAGTCCGGGACTAGCGGGAGGTTACGAGCAGTACTTC. The chain carries TRBV28 and TRBJ2-7; TRBD2 matches at 15 bases. In germline, CDR1 is MDHEN, CDR2 SYDVKM. The trim removed 5 bases at V and 4 bases at J, leaving 3 bases unmatched. The CDR3 has 15 amino acids.